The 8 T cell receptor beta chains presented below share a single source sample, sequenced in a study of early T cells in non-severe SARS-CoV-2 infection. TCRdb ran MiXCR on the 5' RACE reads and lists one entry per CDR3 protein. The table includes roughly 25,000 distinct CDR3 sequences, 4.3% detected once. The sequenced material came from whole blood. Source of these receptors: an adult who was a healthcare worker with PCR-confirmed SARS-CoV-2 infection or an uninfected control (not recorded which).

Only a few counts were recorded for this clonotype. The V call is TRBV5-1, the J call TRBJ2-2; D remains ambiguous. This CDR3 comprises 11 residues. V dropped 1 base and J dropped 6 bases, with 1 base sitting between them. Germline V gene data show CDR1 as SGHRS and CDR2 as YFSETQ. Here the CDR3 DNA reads TGCGCCAGCAGCTTGCCCGGGGAGCTGTTTTTT. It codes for CASSLPGELFF. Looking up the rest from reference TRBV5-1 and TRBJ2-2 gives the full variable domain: KAGVTQTPRYLIKTRGQQVTLSCSPISGHRSVSWYQQTPGQGLQFLFEYFSETQRNKGNFPGRFSGRQFSNSRSEMNVSTLELGDSALYLCASSLPGELFFGEGSRLTVL.

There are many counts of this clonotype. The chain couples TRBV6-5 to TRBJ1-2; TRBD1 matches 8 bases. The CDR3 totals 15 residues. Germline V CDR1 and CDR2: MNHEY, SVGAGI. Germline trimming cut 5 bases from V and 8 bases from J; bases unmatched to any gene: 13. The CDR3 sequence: CASSRIPGGRHGYTF. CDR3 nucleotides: TGTGCCAGCAGTCGAATCCCAGGGGGCAGGCACGGCTACACCTTC.

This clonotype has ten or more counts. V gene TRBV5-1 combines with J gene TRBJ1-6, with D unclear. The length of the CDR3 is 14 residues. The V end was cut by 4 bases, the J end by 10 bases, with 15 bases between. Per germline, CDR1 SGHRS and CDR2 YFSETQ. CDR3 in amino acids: CASSLQPPESPLHF. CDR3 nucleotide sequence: TGCGCCAGCAGCCTCCAGCCCCCTGAATCACCCCTCCACTTT.

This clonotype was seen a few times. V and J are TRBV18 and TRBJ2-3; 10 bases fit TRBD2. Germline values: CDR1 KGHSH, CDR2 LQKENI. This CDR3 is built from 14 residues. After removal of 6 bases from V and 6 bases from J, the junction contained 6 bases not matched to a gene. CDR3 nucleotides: TGTGCCAGCTCCCACAAGCGGGAGGGGGATACGCAGTATTTT. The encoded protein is CASSHKREGDTQYF.

CDR3 sequence (DNA): TGTGCCAGCAGTTATAGGGTCACGGGGGCCAACGTCCTGACTTTC. Its protein product is CASSYRVTGANVLTF. The rearrangement uses TRBV6-5 and TRBJ2-6, with no clear D. V dropped 3 bases and J dropped 4 bases, with 10 bases sitting between them. The CDR3 spans 15 residues. CDR1 is MNHEY, CDR2 SVGAGI, per germline.

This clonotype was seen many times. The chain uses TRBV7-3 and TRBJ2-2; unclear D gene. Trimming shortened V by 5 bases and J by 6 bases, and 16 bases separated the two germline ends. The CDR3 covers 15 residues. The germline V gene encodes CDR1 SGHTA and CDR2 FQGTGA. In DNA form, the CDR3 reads TGTGCCAGCAGCGCTTACCTAATGAGCCCCGGGGAGCTGTTTTTT. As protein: CASSAYLMSPGELFF.

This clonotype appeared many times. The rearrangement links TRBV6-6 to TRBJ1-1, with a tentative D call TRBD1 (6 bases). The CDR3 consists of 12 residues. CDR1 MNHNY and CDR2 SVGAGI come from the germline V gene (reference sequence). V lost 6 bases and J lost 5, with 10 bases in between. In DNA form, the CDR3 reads TGTGCCAGCAGAAGGGGGGAGACTGAAGCTTTCTTT. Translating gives CASRRGETEAFF.

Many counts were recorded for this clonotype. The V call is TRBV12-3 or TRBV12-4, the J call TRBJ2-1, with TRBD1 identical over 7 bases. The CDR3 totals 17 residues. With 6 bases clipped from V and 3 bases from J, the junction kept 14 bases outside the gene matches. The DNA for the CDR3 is TGTGCCAGCAGGCGAAGACTTGACAGGGCTAACTACAATGAGCAGTTCTTC. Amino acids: CASRRRLDRANYNEQFF.